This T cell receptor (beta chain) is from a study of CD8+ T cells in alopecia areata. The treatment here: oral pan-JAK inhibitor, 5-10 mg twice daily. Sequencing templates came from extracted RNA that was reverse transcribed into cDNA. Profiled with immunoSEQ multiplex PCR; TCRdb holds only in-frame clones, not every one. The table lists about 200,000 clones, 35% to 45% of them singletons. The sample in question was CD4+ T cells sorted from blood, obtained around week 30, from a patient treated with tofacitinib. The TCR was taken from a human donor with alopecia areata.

CDR3 sequence: CSVADRESNEKLFF. The DNA for the CDR3 is TGCAGCGTAGCCGACAGGGAATCGAATGAAAAACTGTTTTTT. V usage is TRBV29-1 and J usage is TRBJ1-4; 7 positions match TRBD1. V lost 6 bases and J lost 5; bases outside the gene matches: 9. CDR1 and CDR2 (germline): SQVTM, ANQGSEA. The CDR3 runs 14 residues.